The source of this T cell receptor (beta chain) is a study of blood T cells in healthy people across ages. The use of a sample-barcoded 5' primer and a J-beta primer mix characterized a second PCR of about 7 to 12 cycles. In TCRdb, the 5' RACE reads were re-called with MiXCR into one record per CDR3 protein. The sample holds some 700,000 distinct CDR3 sequences; more than 40% are singletons and the top ten take roughly 19%. The TCR comes from a woman aged 55-69 years in good health. The sequenced sample was blood.

CDR3 DNA: TGTGCCAGCAGCCCGCCTCACAGGGGGCGAGGGGTATCGGGAGAGACCCAGTACTTC. Its protein product is CASSPPHRGRGVSGETQYF. This sequence joins TRBV12-3 or TRBV12-4 and TRBJ2-5; 9 nucleotides match TRBD1. The CDR3 spans 19 residues. V shed 6 bases, J shed 4 bases, and the junction held 21 bases outside the gene matches.